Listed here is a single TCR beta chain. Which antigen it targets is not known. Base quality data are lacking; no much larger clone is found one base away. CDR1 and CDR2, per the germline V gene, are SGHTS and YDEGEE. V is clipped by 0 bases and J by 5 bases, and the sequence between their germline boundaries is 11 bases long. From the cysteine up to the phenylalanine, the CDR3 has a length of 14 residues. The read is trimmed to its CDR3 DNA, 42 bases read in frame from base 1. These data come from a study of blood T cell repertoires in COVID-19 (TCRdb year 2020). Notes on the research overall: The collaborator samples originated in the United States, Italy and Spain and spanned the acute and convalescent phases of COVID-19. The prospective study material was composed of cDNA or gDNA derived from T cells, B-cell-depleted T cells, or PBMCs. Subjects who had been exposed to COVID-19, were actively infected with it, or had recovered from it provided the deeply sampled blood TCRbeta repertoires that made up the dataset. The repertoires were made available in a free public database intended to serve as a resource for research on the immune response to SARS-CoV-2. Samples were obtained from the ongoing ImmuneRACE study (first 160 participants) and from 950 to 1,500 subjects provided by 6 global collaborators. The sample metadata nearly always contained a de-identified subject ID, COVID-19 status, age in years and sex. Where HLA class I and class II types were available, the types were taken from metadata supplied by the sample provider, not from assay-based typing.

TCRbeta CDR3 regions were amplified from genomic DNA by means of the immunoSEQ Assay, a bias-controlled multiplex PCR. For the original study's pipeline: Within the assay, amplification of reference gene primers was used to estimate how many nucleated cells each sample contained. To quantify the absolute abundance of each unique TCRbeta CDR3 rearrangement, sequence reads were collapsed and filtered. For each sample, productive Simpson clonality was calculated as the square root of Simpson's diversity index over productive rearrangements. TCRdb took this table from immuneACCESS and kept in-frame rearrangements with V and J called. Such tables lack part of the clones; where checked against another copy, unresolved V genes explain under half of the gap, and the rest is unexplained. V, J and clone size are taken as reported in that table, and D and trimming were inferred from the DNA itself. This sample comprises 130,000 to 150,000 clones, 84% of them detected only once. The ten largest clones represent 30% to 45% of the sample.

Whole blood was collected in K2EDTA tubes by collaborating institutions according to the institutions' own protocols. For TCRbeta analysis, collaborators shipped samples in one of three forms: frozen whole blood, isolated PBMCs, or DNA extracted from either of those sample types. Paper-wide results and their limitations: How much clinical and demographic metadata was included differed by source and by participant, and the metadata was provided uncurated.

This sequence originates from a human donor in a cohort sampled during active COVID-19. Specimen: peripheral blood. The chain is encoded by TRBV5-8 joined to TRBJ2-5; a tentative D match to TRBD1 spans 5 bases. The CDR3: CASSLGQSAETQYF. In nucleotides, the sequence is TGTGCCAGCAGCTTGGGACAGAGCGCGGAGACCCAGTACTTC. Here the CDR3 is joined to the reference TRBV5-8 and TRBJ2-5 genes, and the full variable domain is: EAGVTQSPTHLIKTRGQQATLRCSPISGHTSVYWYQQALGLGLQFLLWYDEGEERNRGNFPPRFSGRQFPNYSSELNVNALELEDSALYLCASSLGQSAETQYFGPGTRLLVL.